These T cell receptor beta chains were read from a single sample in a study of CD8 T cells in ankylosing spondylitis. From the 5' RACE reads, TCRdb called clonotypes with MiXCR, one entry per CDR3 protein. The sample lists about 250,000 distinct CDR3 sequences, 32% occurring once. The sequenced sample consisted of blood, either unsorted or a sorted T cell fraction (not recorded which). The receptors were sampled from a male donor with ankylosing spondylitis or in good health (not recorded which). CDR3s include the opening cysteine and the closing phenylalanine or tryptophan. The order of the fields is D gene, J gene, clone size, V gene, CDR3 DNA, CDR3 protein. D genes are given only for firm matches. Size is stated for part of the rows, as once, few or many counts, or as a class when the clone is expanded.

D: TRBD2; J: TRBJ2-3; size: many; V: TRBV29-1; DNA: TGCAGCGTTGCCCCTAGCGGGGTGCGCACAGATACGCAGTATTTT; CDR3: CSVAPSGVRTDTQYF
D: -; J: TRBJ2-3; size: -; V: TRBV20-1; DNA: TGCAGTGCTAGAGTGTTGGCTAACACAGATACGCAGTATTTT; CDR3: CSARVLANTDTQYF
D: -; J: TRBJ1-1; size: -; V: TRBV30; DNA: TGTGCCTGGAGCCAACTTATGGAGAACAGGGAAGCTTTCTTT; CDR3: CAWSQLMENREAFF
D: TRBD1; J: TRBJ2-5; size: few; V: TRBV5-4; DNA: TGTGCCAGCAGCTTGGAGACAGGGATCGGGGAGGAGACCCAGTACTTC; CDR3: CASSLETGIGEETQYF
D: -; J: TRBJ2-7; size: once; V: TRBV27; DNA: TGTGCCAGCAGTTCGTTGGGGGCGGTCGGGATGGACGAGCAGTACTTC; CDR3: CASSSLGAVGMDEQYF
D: TRBD1; J: TRBJ2-7; size: many; V: TRBV5-1; DNA: TGCGCCAGCAGCTTATGGGACAGATACGAGCAGTACTTC; CDR3: CASSLWDRYEQYF
D: -; J: TRBJ1-2; size: -; V: TRBV6-5; DNA: TGTGCCAGCAGTTACTCAAACAGCTTAATAGGAGGCTACACCTTC; CDR3: CASSYSNSLIGGYTF
D: -; J: TRBJ2-2; size: few; V: TRBV6-5; DNA: TGTGCCAGCAGTTCACAATGGACTGAGCCGAACACCGGGGAGCTGTTTTTT; CDR3: CASSSQWTEPNTGELFF
D: -; J: TRBJ2-4; size: -; V: TRBV5-6; DNA: TGTGCCAGCAGCTTATCTGGGAACGTCAACATTCAGTACTTC; CDR3: CASSLSGNVNIQYF
D: -; J: TRBJ2-1; size: -; V: TRBV7-3; DNA: TGTGCCAGCAGCTTAAACGCGGCGGGGAGCTCCTACAATGAGCAGTTCTTC; CDR3: CASSLNAAGSSYNEQFF
D: -; J: TRBJ2-7; size: -; V: TRBV7-9; DNA: TGTGCCAGCAGTCTCGATAGGACACCCTCCTACGAGCAGTACTTC; CDR3: CASSLDRTPSYEQYF
D: TRBD1; J: TRBJ1-1; size: many; V: TRBV20-1; DNA: TGCAGTGCTCCGGGACAGCCGAACACTGAAGCTTTCTTT; CDR3: CSAPGQPNTEAFF
D: -; J: TRBJ2-1; size: -; V: TRBV20-1; DNA: TGCAGTGCTAGAACCCGAAGGGAATTCAACAATGAGCAGTTCTTC; CDR3: CSARTRREFNNEQFF
D: -; J: TRBJ2-7; size: -; V: TRBV25-1; DNA: TGTGCCAGCAGTGAATTTCTGAGCGGGTCTTACGAGCAGTACTTC; CDR3: CASSEFLSGSYEQYF
D: -; J: TRBJ1-4; size: -; V: TRBV20-1; DNA: TGCAGTGCTATCTCCGGGACCCCCGCAACTAATGAAAAACTGTTTTTT; CDR3: CSAISGTPATNEKLFF
D: -; J: TRBJ2-3; size: -; V: TRBV12-3/TRBV12-4; DNA: TGTGCCAGCGCTGCCAGCCTCACAGATACGCAGTATTTT; CDR3: CASAASLTDTQYF
D: -; J: TRBJ2-7; size: few; V: TRBV3-1; DNA: TGTGCCAGCAGCCCACACCCCTCCTACGAGCAGTACTTC; CDR3: CASSPHPSYEQYF
D: TRBD2; J: TRBJ2-5; size: -; V: TRBV9; DNA: TGTGCCAGCAGCGGTAGCGGGGAGACCCAGTACTTC; CDR3: CASSGSGETQYF
D: -; J: TRBJ2-4; size: -; V: TRBV20-1; DNA: TGCAGTGCTTGGACAGCTATAGCCAAAAACAGTCAGTACTTC; CDR3: CSAWTAIAKNSQYF
D: -; J: TRBJ2-5; size: -; V: TRBV5-1; DNA: TGCGCCAGCGGGGACCGTCCCGAGACCCAGTACTTC; CDR3: CASGDRPETQYF
D: -; J: TRBJ1-6; size: -; V: TRBV4-2; DNA: TGTGCCAGCAGCCAAGTGACGGTCACTAATTCACCCCTCCACTTT; CDR3: CASSQVTVTNSPLHF
D: -; J: TRBJ2-1; size: -; V: TRBV7-2; DNA: TGTGCCAGCAGCCCGTGGCGAAACAATGAGCAGTTCTTC; CDR3: CASSPWRNNEQFF
D: TRBD1; J: TRBJ1-1; size: -; V: TRBV29-1; DNA: TGCAGCGTTGAAGATCCCTTGGCAGGGGGTACTGAAGCTTTCTTT; CDR3: CSVEDPLAGGTEAFF
D: TRBD1; J: TRBJ2-2; size: few; V: TRBV9; DNA: TGTGCCAGCGGTGGGACAGGGCTGCCCGGGGAGCTGTTTTTT; CDR3: CASGGTGLPGELFF
D: -; J: TRBJ1-2; size: many; V: TRBV29-1; DNA: TGCAGCGCCCTGGACCTGGGAGGCTACACCTTC; CDR3: CSALDLGGYTF